This TCR beta chain was sequenced for a study of T cells in Graves' hyperthyroidism and ophthalmopathy. Amplification targeted TCR beta CDR3 regions from RNA transcripts. The TCR CDR3 was amplified in a first-round RT-PCR using the HTBI primer set. TCRdb re-analysed the multiplex PCR reads in MiXCR, keeping a single row per CDR3 protein. The table lists a few hundred thousand distinct CDR3 sequences, approximately 17% of them singletons. The germline V gene has CDR1 MNHNS and CDR2 SASEGT. The CDR3 is 12 amino acids. The V end was cut by 2 bases, the J end by 10 bases, with 8 bases between. This clonotype was detected a few times. The antigen is unknown. General study results and limits: Also found in blood were most expanded thyroid clonotypes above 0.001. Ophthalmopathy onset followed model prediction by a median around 6.6 months.

Exclusion of a patient resulted from uncontrolled infection, other autoimmune disease, pregnancy or lactation. This clonotype was obtained from a man between 18 and 29 years old with Graves' ophthalmopathy. The sample consisted of blood. The chain combines TRBV6-1 with TRBJ1-4; D ambiguous. The CDR3 bases are TGTGCCAGCAGTGAACAACTCGCAAAACTGTTTTTT. Encoded protein: CASSEQLAKLFF.